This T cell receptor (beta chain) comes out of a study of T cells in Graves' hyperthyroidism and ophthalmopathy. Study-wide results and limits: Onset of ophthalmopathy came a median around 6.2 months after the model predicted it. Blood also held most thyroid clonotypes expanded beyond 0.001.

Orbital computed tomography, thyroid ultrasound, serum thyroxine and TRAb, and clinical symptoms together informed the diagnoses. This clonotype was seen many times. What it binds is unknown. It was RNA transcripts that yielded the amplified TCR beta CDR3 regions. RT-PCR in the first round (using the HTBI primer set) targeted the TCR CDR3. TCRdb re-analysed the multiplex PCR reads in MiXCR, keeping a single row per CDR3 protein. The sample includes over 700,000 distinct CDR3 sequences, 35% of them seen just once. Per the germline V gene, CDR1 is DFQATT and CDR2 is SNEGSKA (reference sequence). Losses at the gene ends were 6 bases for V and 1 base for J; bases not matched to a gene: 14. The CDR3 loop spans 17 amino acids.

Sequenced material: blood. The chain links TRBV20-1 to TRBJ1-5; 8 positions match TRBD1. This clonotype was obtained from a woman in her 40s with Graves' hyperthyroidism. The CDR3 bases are TGCAGTGCCAGAAGACAGGGGAGTAGAATAAGCAATCAGCCCCAGCATTTT. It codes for CSARRQGSRISNQPQHF.